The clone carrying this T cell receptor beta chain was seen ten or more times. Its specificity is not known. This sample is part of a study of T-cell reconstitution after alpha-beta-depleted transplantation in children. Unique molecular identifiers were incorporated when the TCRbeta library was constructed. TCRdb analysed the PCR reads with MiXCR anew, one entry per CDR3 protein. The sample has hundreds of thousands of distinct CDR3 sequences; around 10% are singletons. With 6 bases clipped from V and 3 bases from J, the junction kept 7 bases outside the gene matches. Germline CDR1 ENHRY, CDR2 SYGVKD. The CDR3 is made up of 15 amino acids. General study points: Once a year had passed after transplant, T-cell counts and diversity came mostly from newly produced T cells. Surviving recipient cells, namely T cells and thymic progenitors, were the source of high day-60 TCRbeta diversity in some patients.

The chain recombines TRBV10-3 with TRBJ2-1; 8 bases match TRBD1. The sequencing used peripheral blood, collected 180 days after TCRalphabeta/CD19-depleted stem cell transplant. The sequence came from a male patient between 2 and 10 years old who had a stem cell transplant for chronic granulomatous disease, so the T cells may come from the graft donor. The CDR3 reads CAISLGQGFYNEQFF. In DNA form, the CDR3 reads TGTGCCATCAGCCTCGGACAGGGTTTCTACAATGAGCAGTTCTTC.